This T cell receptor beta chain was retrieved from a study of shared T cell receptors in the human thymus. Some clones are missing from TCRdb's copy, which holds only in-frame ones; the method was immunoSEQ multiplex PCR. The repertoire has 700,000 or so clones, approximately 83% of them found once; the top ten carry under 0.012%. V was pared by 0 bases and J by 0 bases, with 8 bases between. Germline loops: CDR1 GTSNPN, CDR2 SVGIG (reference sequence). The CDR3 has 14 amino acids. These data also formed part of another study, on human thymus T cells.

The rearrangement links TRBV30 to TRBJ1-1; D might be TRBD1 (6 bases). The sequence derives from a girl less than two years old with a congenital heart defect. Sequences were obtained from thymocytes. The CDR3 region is CAWSVRTVNTEAFF. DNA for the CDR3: TGTGCCTGGAGTGTAAGGACAGTGAACACTGAAGCTTTCTTT.